What follows are 8 T cell receptor beta chains derived from one specimen sequenced in a study of molecular identifiers for immune sequencing clone quantification. MiXCR, applied by TCRdb to the PCR reads, yields one record per CDR3 protein. The sample shows 300,000 to 400,000 distinct CDR3 sequences, 24% of them seen only once. The sequenced material came from naive CD8+ T cells from blood, with Jurkat cell RNA spiked in. As to subset: FACS-sorted CD8+CD4-CCR7+CD45RA+ naive T cells. The source is a human donor in good health. Some libraries in this study had Jurkat cell RNA spiked in.

This clonotype was detected a few times. The rearrangement uses TRBV7-9 and TRBJ2-7; TRBD1 agrees at 7 bases. This CDR3 has 12 amino acids. CDR1 is SEHNR, CDR2 FQNEAQ, per germline (reference sequence). The J segment lost 5 bases and the V segment lost 6 bases, leaving 4 bases of the junction unmatched. The CDR3 DNA follows: TGTGCCAGCAGACAGACAGGGAACGAGCAGTACTTC. This translates into CASRQTGNEQYF.

This clonotype was seen many times. The chain has TRBV4-1 and TRBJ2-1; D is undetermined. V was shortened by 0 bases and J by 2 bases, with 11 bases between the two germline ends. The germline gives CDR1 MGHRA, CDR2 YSYEKL. The CDR3 sequence is 16 residues long. CDR3: CASSQDRGGPYNEQFF. CDR3 nucleotide sequence: TGCGCCAGCAGCCAAGATCGAGGCGGACCCTACAATGAGCAGTTCTTC.

On this clonotype itself: A read error may explain this, as a much larger clone is one base away. The chain joins TRBV5-1 to TRBJ2-4, with TRBD1 as a possible D gene (5 bases). The CDR3 loop spans 16 amino acids. Trimming stripped 5 bases from V and 0 bases from J, with 15 bases between. The germline gives CDR1 SGHRS, CDR2 YFSETQ. The CDR3 loop is CASSPTVSRAKNIQYF. The CDR3 region has the DNA TGCGCCAGCAGTCCGACAGTAAGCAGAGCCAAAAACATTCAGTACTTC.

In its sample, this clonotype was seen a few times. The chain couples TRBV20-1 to TRBJ2-3; 9 bases align to TRBD2. J lost 4 bases, V lost 3 bases, and 8 bases had no gene match. Germline CDR1 and CDR2: DFQATT and SNEGSKA (reference sequence). This CDR3 has 15 residues. The CDR3 bases are TGCAGTGCTAGGGGACCTAGCGGGGTTGCAGATACGCAGTATTTT. It codes for CSARGPSGVADTQYF.

This clonotype came up a few times. The V call is TRBV6-5, the J call TRBJ1-1; 7 bases line up with TRBD1. The length of the CDR3 is 14 residues. Per germline, CDR1 MNHEY and CDR2 SVGAGI. J was trimmed by 4 bases and V by 8 bases; bases with no gene match: 10. CDR3 amino acids: CASRDSFVGTEAFF. DNA of the CDR3: TGTGCCAGCCGGGACAGCTTTGTGGGCACTGAAGCTTTCTTT.

There are a few counts of this clonotype. This sequence joins TRBV5-5 and TRBJ2-2; no definite D call. Germline values: CDR1 SGHKS, CDR2 YYEKEE (reference sequence). The CDR3 spans 16 residues. Trimming cost V 0 bases and J 0 bases, with 9 bases left between them. The CDR3 nucleotides are TGTGCCAGCAGCTTGGTTGCAGGACCGAACACCGGGGAGCTGTTTTTT. This translates into CASSLVAGPNTGELFF.

The chain recombines TRBV9 with TRBJ2-3; D gene uncertain. The germline CDR1 and CDR2 sequences are SGDLS and YYNGEE. Between the trimmed V and J ends, which lost 0 bases and 2 bases, there was a span of 10 bases. This CDR3 contains 15 residues. The CDR3 DNA reads as TGTGCCAGCAGCGTAGCCGGGCAGTTCACAGATACGCAGTATTTT. As protein: CASSVAGQFTDTQYF.

The rearrangement joins TRBV19 to TRBJ2-3; D is possibly TRBD2 (7 bases). With 5 bases removed from V and 12 bases from J, the gap between germline ends came to 18 bases. Looked up from germline, CDR1 is LNHDA and CDR2 is SQIVND (reference sequence). The CDR3 is 13 amino acids. CDR3 residues: CASSPIAGGLQYF. The DNA for the CDR3 is TGTGCCAGTAGTCCCATTGCCGGGGGGCTTCAGTATTTT.